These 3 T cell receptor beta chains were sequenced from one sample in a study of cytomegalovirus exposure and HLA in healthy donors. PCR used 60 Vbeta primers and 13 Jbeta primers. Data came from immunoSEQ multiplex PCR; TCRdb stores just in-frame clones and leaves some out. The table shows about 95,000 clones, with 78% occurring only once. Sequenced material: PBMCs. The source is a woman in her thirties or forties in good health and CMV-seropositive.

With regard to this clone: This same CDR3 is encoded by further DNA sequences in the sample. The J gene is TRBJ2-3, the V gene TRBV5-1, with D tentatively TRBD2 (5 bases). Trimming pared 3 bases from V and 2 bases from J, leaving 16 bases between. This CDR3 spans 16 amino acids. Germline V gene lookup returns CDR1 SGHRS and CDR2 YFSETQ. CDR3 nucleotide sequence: TGCGCCAGCAGCTCCCTCAAGAGCGGAAACACAGATACGCAGTATTTT. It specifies CASSSLKSGNTDTQYF.

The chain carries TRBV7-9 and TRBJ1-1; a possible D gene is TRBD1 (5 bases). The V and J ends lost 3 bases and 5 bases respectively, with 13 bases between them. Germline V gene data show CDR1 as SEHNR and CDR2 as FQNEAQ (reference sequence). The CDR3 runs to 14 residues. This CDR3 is CASSFQGGETEAFF. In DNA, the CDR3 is TGTGCCAGCAGCTTCCAGGGAGGAGAAACTGAAGCTTTCTTT.

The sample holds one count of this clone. As DNA, the CDR3 is TGTGCCACCAGCAGAGATTGGGCTAGCGGGAGGCGGGCGGATGAGCAGTTCTTC. Amino acid sequence: CATSRDWASGRRADEQFF. The rearrangement uses TRBV15 and TRBJ2-1; 11 bases align to TRBD2. The V gene's germline CDR1 is LNHNV and CDR2 YYDKDF (reference sequence). J was trimmed by 8 bases and V by 0 bases; bases with no gene match: 12. This CDR3 region has 18 residues.